Below are 15 T cell receptor beta chains sequenced from a single sample in a study of blood T cells in healthy people across ages. The authors ran a second PCR of roughly 6 to 12 cycles using a sample-barcoded 5' primer and a J-beta primer mix. A single record per CDR3 protein comes from TCRdb applying MiXCR to the 5' RACE reads. The table records under 2,000,000 distinct CDR3 sequences, around half of them present only once. Material for sequencing was blood. These TCRs come from a woman in her 40s in good health.

The chain has TRBV6-6 and TRBJ2-1, with 12 bases aligning to TRBD2. CDR1 is MNHNY and CDR2 is SVGAGI in the germline V gene (reference sequence). CDR3 length: 15 amino acids. Trimming at V came to 6 bases and at J to 8 bases, leaving 8 bases not matched to a gene. This CDR3 reads CASRQPSGGAYEQFF. The CDR3 DNA is TGTGCCAGCAGGCAGCCTAGCGGGGGGGCATATGAGCAGTTCTTC.

As for this clonotype: One junction end disagrees with the germline gene, perhaps due to a read error. This rearrangement joins TRBV7-2 to TRBJ2-5, with 14 bases aligning to TRBD2. The CDR3 is 15 amino acids. The germline CDR1 and CDR2 sequences are SGHTA and FQGNSA. The CDR3 DNA reads as TGTGCCGGCAGCTTGGGACTAGCGGGGGATAGGACCCAGTACTTC. Amino acid sequence: CAGSLGLAGDRTQYF. Complete variable domain (other parts from reference TRBV7-2 and TRBJ2-5): GAGVSQSPSNKVTEKGKDVELRCDPISGHTALYWYRQSLGQGLEFLIYFQGNSAPDKSGLPSDRFSAERTGGSVSTLTIQRTQQEDSAVYLCAGSLGLAGDRTQYFGPGTRLLVL.

Comment on this clonotype: The junction and the germline gene differ at one end; a read error may be behind it. The V and J genes are TRBV6-1 and TRBJ2-7; possibly TRBD1 for D (6 bases). Germline loops: CDR1 MNHNS, CDR2 SASEGT. This CDR3 is 13 amino acids long. The CDR3 protein is CAGSDGQINQQYF. CDR3 nucleotide sequence: TGTGCCGGCAGTGATGGACAGATAAATCAGCAGTACTTC.

For this clonotype: Lacking the conserved final phenylalanine or tryptophan, this CDR3 likely reflects a read error. V gene TRBV12-3 or TRBV12-4 combines with J gene TRBJ1-2, with D hard to call. Deletions cut 6 bases from V and 8 bases from J, with 7 bases between. There are 10 residues in the CDR3. In nucleotides, the CDR3 is TGTGCCAGCAGGCTAGGCGGCTACACCGTC. Protein product: CASRLGGYTV.

This clonotype was picked up a small number of times. The J gene is TRBJ2-3, the V gene TRBV4-2; D is possibly TRBD1 or TRBD2 (7 bases each). Trimming took off 0 bases at V and 4 bases at J, with 14 bases between the two ends. CDR1 and CDR2 (germline): LGHNA, YNFKEQ. The CDR3 has 16 residues. For the CDR3, the DNA is TGTGCCAGCAGCCAAGATGGGGGGGGGACAGCAGATACGCAGTATTTT. Its protein product is CASSQDGGGTADTQYF.

The chain couples TRBV6-1 to TRBJ2-1; TRBD2 aligns across 10 bases. Germline assignment: CDR1 MNHNS and CDR2 SASEGT. The CDR3 is 15 residues long. The V and J ends lost 3 bases and 5 bases, in that order; junction bases with no gene match: 4. For the CDR3, the DNA is TGTGCCAGCAGTGATCGACTAGCGGGCAACAATGAGCAGTTCTTC. It codes for CASSDRLAGNNEQFF.

The rearrangement uses TRBV6-6 and TRBJ2-5, with a possible D match to TRBD1 (5 bases). V lost 7 bases and J 2 bases, leaving 11 bases between the germline ends. Per germline, CDR1 MNHNY and CDR2 SVGAGI (reference sequence). The CDR3 runs to 13 residues. CDR3 loop: CASNRRVQETQYF. The DNA for the CDR3 is TGTGCCAGCAACCGCAGGGTACAAGAGACCCAGTACTTC.

The chain recombines TRBV9 with TRBJ2-5; D might be TRBD1 or TRBD2, each matching 5 bases. V was trimmed by 4 bases and J by 2 bases, leaving 15 bases between them. Looked up from germline, CDR1 is SGDLS and CDR2 is YYNGEE. The CDR3 has 15 residues. The CDR3 coding sequence is TGTGCCAGCAGCAGAGGGGAGCTGGGGCAAGAGACCCAGTACTTC. It codes for CASSRGELGQETQYF.

In its sample, this clonotype was seen a few times. The gene calls are TRBV4-3 and TRBJ2-4, with TRBD1 matching 10 bases. The CDR3 spans 17 residues. Germline V gives CDR1 LGHNA, CDR2 YSLEER. V was clipped by 2 bases and J by 0 bases; unmatched bases: 4. CDR3 nucleotides: TGCGCCAGCAGCCAACCGGGACAGGGGCTAGCCAAAAACATTCAGTACTTC. This codes for CASSQPGQGLAKNIQYF.

A word on this clonotype: One end of the junction is discordant with germline, which a read error may explain. The chain employs TRBV7-7 and TRBJ2-4; D remains unclear. The CDR3 runs 21 residues. CDR1 is SSHAT and CDR2 is FNYEAQ in the germline V gene (reference sequence). The CDR3 bases are TGTGCTAGCAGCTTAGGTCGGGCCGTCCGTCCACTCCAAATTCCCCTGAACATTCAGTACTTC. This translates into CASSLGRAVRPLQIPLNIQYF. Drawing the rest from reference TRBV7-7 and TRBJ2-4, the complete variable domain is GAGVSQSPRYKVTKRGQDVTLRCDPISSHATLYWYQQALGQGPEFLTYFNYEAQPDKSGLPSDRFSAERPEGSISTLTIQRTEQRDSAMYRCASSLGRAVRPLQIPLNIQYFGAGTRLSVL.

Of note for this clonotype: A read error may account for a junction end that differs from germline. The chain couples TRBV7-2 to TRBJ1-2; TRBD1 agrees at 8 bases. The germline V gene has CDR1 SGHTA and CDR2 FQGNSA. The CDR3 contains 13 residues. CDR3 amino acids: CASSSTGAHGYAF. In nucleotides, the CDR3 is TGTGCCAGCAGCTCGACAGGGGCCCATGGCTACGCCTTC. The whole variable domain, remainder taken from reference TRBV7-2 and TRBJ1-2, is GAGVSQSPSNKVTEKGKDVELRCDPISGHTALYWYRQSLGQGLEFLIYFQGNSAPDKSGLPSDRFSAERTGGSVSTLTIQRTQQEDSAVYLCASSSTGAHGYAFGSGTRLTVV.

V gene TRBV28 combines with J gene TRBJ1-6, with 7 bases fitting TRBD1. Germline assignment: CDR1 MDHEN and CDR2 SYDVKM. V gave up 8 bases and J gave up 9 bases; unmatched junction bases: 10. The CDR3 consists of 14 residues. In DNA, the CDR3 is TGTGCCAGCCTAGGCAGGGGGATTTTTTCACCCCTCCACTTT. It specifies CASLGRGIFSPLHF.

The gene calls are TRBV13 and TRBJ2-1; D is perhaps TRBD1 (5 bases). The CDR3 loop spans 18 amino acids. The V end was cut by 2 bases, the J end by 7 bases, with 24 bases between. Germline loops: CDR1 PRHDT, CDR2 FYEKMQ (reference sequence). The CDR3 reads CASSLQSLTGASGNEQFF. The CDR3 nucleotides read TGTGCCAGCAGCTTACAGTCCTTGACTGGGGCGTCAGGTAATGAGCAGTTCTTC. Variable domain in full (rest from reference TRBV13 and TRBJ2-1): AAGVIQSPRHLIKEKRETATLKCYPIPRHDTVYWYQQGPGQDPQFLISFYEKMQSDKGSIPDRFSAQQFSDYHSELNMSSLELGDSALYFCASSLQSLTGASGNEQFFGPGTRLTVL.

The genes are TRBV4-2 and TRBJ2-7, with 9 bases identical to TRBD1. Unmatched junction bases numbered 17, after V lost 4 bases and J lost 7 bases. In germline, CDR1 is LGHNA, CDR2 YNFKEQ. The CDR3 length is 17 residues. Written as DNA, the CDR3 is TGTGCCAGCAGCCGACATAAAACAGGGGGCTACGACAATGAGCAGTACTTC. Translated: CASSRHKTGGYDNEQYF.

V and J are TRBV5-1 and TRBJ1-2; TRBD1 matches 10 bases. The CDR3 runs 15 residues. The V gene end was trimmed by 4 bases and the J gene end by 8 bases; junction bases not matched to a gene: 11. The V gene's germline CDR1 is SGHRS and CDR2 YFSETQ. CDR3 nucleotides: TGCGCCAGCAGCCCCACGGGACAGGGGCTTAGCGGCTACACCTTC. This sequence encodes CASSPTGQGLSGYTF.